Many counts were recorded for the clone carrying this T cell receptor beta chain. Its antigen remains unknown. This CDR3 has 12 amino acids. Germline values: CDR1 DFQATT, CDR2 SNEGSKA (reference sequence). V was clipped by 5 bases and J by 4 bases, with 11 bases between them. Stored at -80 C, 2 million PBMCs were the source of the unsorted libraries. MiXCR, run by TCRdb on the 5' RACE reads, gives a single entry per CDR3 protein. The sample has tens of thousands of distinct CDR3 sequences; about 2.5% are singletons. This entry belongs to a study of neurological immune-mediated disorders. Findings of the study overall: Expanded clones shared no identical CDR3 amino acid sequences across subjects, which suggested private TCR-beta repertoires in all groups. A possible signature appeared as one related-CDR3 cluster, in which phylogenetic grouping placed the repertoires of 18 of 34 multiple sclerosis patients. Multiple sclerosis, the disease with the least TCR clonal expansion, fell below healthy controls, whereas HTLV-1-associated myelopathy showed the most.

Sequencing was carried out using PBMCs. This TCR derives from a middle-aged man with multiple sclerosis. V and J are TRBV20-1 and TRBJ1-2, with D maybe TRBD1 (5 bases). The CDR3 sequence: CSALQGSYGYTF. The DNA of the CDR3 is TGCAGTGCTCTTCAGGGTAGCTATGGCTACACCTTC.